A selection of T cell receptor beta chains follows, all from one sample in a study of T cell changes during pregnancy in multiple sclerosis. Profiled with immunoSEQ multiplex PCR; TCRdb holds only in-frame clones, not every one. The repertoire consists of some 36,000 clones, with approximately 91% occurring once and the leading ten covering approximately 4.4%. Here the sequenced sample was peripheral blood, taken in the second trimester of pregnancy. The receptor source for this set is a female donor in good health, enrolled as a control in a pregnancy study. Both conserved end residues are part of each CDR3. A D gene is named only where the DNA matches it firmly. Clone size is shown for a subset of rows, as once, few, many or a class of expanded clone.

CDR3 DNA: TGTGCCAGCAGCCAAGGGGGGAGGGGGGACACCTTC
CDR3 protein: CASSQGGRGDTF
J gene: TRBJ1-2
clone size: .
V gene: TRBV4-2
D gene: .
CDR3 length: 12

CDR3 DNA: TGTGCCAGCTCACCCCTGGGACTAGACGTAGGCTCTGGGGCCAACGTCCTGACTTTC
CDR3 protein: CASSPLGLDVGSGANVLTF
J gene: TRBJ2-6
clone size: once
V gene: TRBV18
D gene: TRBD2
CDR3 length: 19

CDR3 DNA: TGTGCCGGGCCGGGGACAGGGGCCACTGAAGCTTTCTTT
CDR3 protein: CAGPGTGATEAFF
J gene: TRBJ1-1
clone size: .
V gene: TRBV30
D gene: TRBD1
CDR3 length: 13

CDR3 DNA: TGTGCCAGCAGTCCTTGGGGGACAGCGAACACTGAAGCTTTCTTT
CDR3 protein: CASSPWGTANTEAFF
J gene: TRBJ1-1
clone size: .
V gene: TRBV27
D gene: TRBD1
CDR3 length: 15

CDR3 DNA: TGTGCCAGTAGTACCGGGGACAGGGCGAATCAAGAGACCCAGTACTTC
CDR3 protein: CASSTGDRANQETQYF
J gene: TRBJ2-5
clone size: .
V gene: TRBV19
D gene: TRBD1
CDR3 length: 16

CDR3 DNA: TGTGCCAGCAGTGAGAGGGTACGAACTGAAGCTTTCTTT
CDR3 protein: CASSERVRTEAFF
J gene: TRBJ1-1
clone size: few
V gene: TRBV6-1
D gene: .
CDR3 length: 13

CDR3 DNA: TGTGCTTCCCTCCCCCCTAGCGGGAGTCCCTACGAGCAGTACTTC
CDR3 protein: CASLPPSGSPYEQYF
J gene: TRBJ2-7
clone size: once
V gene: TRBV25-1
D gene: TRBD2
CDR3 length: 15

CDR3 DNA: TGCGCCAGCAGCTTGGGACAGGGGGGTGCTGAGCAGTTCTTC
CDR3 protein: CASSLGQGGAEQFF
J gene: TRBJ2-1
clone size: .
V gene: TRBV5-1
D gene: TRBD1
CDR3 length: 14

CDR3 DNA: TGTGCCAGCAGCTCCGGCTGGGGGCTTCGAGGAGCTTTCTTT
CDR3 protein: CASSSGWGLRGAFF
J gene: TRBJ1-1
clone size: .
V gene: TRBV7-3
D gene: .
CDR3 length: 14

CDR3 DNA: TGTGCCAGCAGCTTGGGGACAGGGGCACAAGAGACCCAGTACTTC
CDR3 protein: CASSLGTGAQETQYF
J gene: TRBJ2-5
clone size: .
V gene: TRBV5-4
D gene: TRBD1
CDR3 length: 15

CDR3 DNA: TGCAGCGTTGTCCCCGGGAACTATGGCTACACCTTC
CDR3 protein: CSVVPGNYGYTF
J gene: TRBJ1-2
clone size: .
V gene: TRBV29-1
D gene: .
CDR3 length: 12

CDR3 DNA: TGTGCCAGCAGTGACCCCCGGGACTCCGTAACCAACTACGAGCAGTACTTC
CDR3 protein: CASSDPRDSVTNYEQYF
J gene: TRBJ2-7
clone size: .
V gene: TRBV6-1
D gene: .
CDR3 length: 17

CDR3 DNA: TGTGCCAGTAGTACTCCCGACAGGGGGTTCTATGGCTACACCTTC
CDR3 protein: CASSTPDRGFYGYTF
J gene: TRBJ1-2
clone size: .
V gene: TRBV19
D gene: TRBD1
CDR3 length: 15

CDR3 DNA: TGTGCCAGCAGTCCCCGACACGGGAAGGGCGCGAAGGAGACCCAGTACTTC
CDR3 protein: CASSPRHGKGAKETQYF
J gene: TRBJ2-5
clone size: .
V gene: TRBV27
D gene: .
CDR3 length: 17

CDR3 DNA: TGTGCCAGCAGCTTAACGGAGTACGAGCAGTACTTC
CDR3 protein: CASSLTEYEQYF
J gene: TRBJ2-7
clone size: .
V gene: TRBV7-2
D gene: .
CDR3 length: 12

CDR3 DNA: TGTGCCAGCAGTCGTAGCACAGATACGCAGTATTTT
CDR3 protein: CASSRSTDTQYF
J gene: TRBJ2-3
clone size: .
V gene: TRBV7-9
D gene: .
CDR3 length: 12

CDR3 DNA: TGTGCCAGCAGCTTGGGACAGACCCAAGAGACCCAGTACTTC
CDR3 protein: CASSLGQTQETQYF
J gene: TRBJ2-5
clone size: .
V gene: TRBV5-4
D gene: .
CDR3 length: 14

CDR3 DNA: TGCGCCAGCAGCTCGGGACAGGCCAGCTCCTATAATTCACCCCTCCACTTT
CDR3 protein: CASSSGQASSYNSPLHF
J gene: TRBJ1-6
clone size: .
V gene: TRBV5-1
D gene: TRBD1
CDR3 length: 17

CDR3 DNA: TGTGCCAGCAGCTCTTGGGGGACAGTTACGTCGAACACTGAAGCTTTCTTT
CDR3 protein: CASSSWGTVTSNTEAFF
J gene: TRBJ1-1
clone size: .
V gene: TRBV9
D gene: TRBD1
CDR3 length: 17

CDR3 DNA: TGTGCCAGCAGCGTAGAGATGGGGCGCACAGATACGCAGTATTTT
CDR3 protein: CASSVEMGRTDTQYF
J gene: TRBJ2-3
clone size: .
V gene: TRBV9
D gene: .
CDR3 length: 15

CDR3 DNA: TGTGCCATCAGTGTGGGCAGGGGTACGGAAGCTTTCTTT
CDR3 protein: CAISVGRGTEAFF
J gene: TRBJ1-1
clone size: .
V gene: TRBV10-3
D gene: .
CDR3 length: 13

CDR3 DNA: TGTGCCAGCAGTTTGCTTAGCGGGCTGCCCTACGAGCAGTACTTC
CDR3 protein: CASSLLSGLPYEQYF
J gene: TRBJ2-7
clone size: .
V gene: TRBV28
D gene: TRBD2
CDR3 length: 15

CDR3 DNA: TGTGCCAGCAGCACTCTAGCGGGGGGGAAGGAGACCCAGTACTTC
CDR3 protein: CASSTLAGGKETQYF
J gene: TRBJ2-5
clone size: .
V gene: TRBV7-2
D gene: TRBD2
CDR3 length: 15

CDR3 DNA: TGTGCCAGCAGCTTAGCCGGGACAGCTACGTATGGCTACACCTTC
CDR3 protein: CASSLAGTATYGYTF
J gene: TRBJ1-2
clone size: .
V gene: TRBV7-2
D gene: TRBD1
CDR3 length: 15

CDR3 DNA: TGTGCCAGCAGTCAGGGGGCTATGAGAAGTCAGCCCCAGCATTTT
CDR3 protein: CASSQGAMRSQPQHF
J gene: TRBJ1-5
clone size: .
V gene: TRBV6-5
D gene: TRBD1
CDR3 length: 15

CDR3 DNA: TGTGCCAGCAGCTTGGGACTAGCGGGAGGGCCCTACGAGCAGTACTTC
CDR3 protein: CASSLGLAGGPYEQYF
J gene: TRBJ2-7
clone size: .
V gene: TRBV5-4
D gene: TRBD2
CDR3 length: 16

CDR3 DNA: TGCGCCAGCAGTTCTACTAGCGGGGGGTACAATGAGCAGTTCTTC
CDR3 protein: CASSSTSGGYNEQFF
J gene: TRBJ2-1
clone size: .
V gene: TRBV10-2
D gene: TRBD2
CDR3 length: 15

CDR3 DNA: TGTGCCAGCAGCACGGGACAGGGGGGCAACTATGGCTACACCTTC
CDR3 protein: CASSTGQGGNYGYTF
J gene: TRBJ1-2
clone size: .
V gene: TRBV7-9
D gene: TRBD1
CDR3 length: 15

CDR3 DNA: TGTGCCAGCAGTTACTGGACAGGTGGCAATGAGCAGTTCTTC
CDR3 protein: CASSYWTGGNEQFF
J gene: TRBJ2-1
clone size: .
V gene: TRBV27
D gene: TRBD1
CDR3 length: 14

CDR3 DNA: TGTGCCAGCAGGGAGGACCGGAATAATTCACCCCTCCACTTT
CDR3 protein: CASREDRNNSPLHF
J gene: TRBJ1-6
clone size: .
V gene: TRBV2
D gene: .
CDR3 length: 14

CDR3 DNA: TGTGCCAGCTCACCGGAAGCGGGAGGGAGAGATACGCAGTATTTT
CDR3 protein: CASSPEAGGRDTQYF
J gene: TRBJ2-3
clone size: once
V gene: TRBV18
D gene: TRBD2
CDR3 length: 15

CDR3 DNA: TGTGCCAGCAGCTTACAGGGGGCGGTTAGCACTGAAGCTTTCTTT
CDR3 protein: CASSLQGAVSTEAFF
J gene: TRBJ1-1
clone size: .
V gene: TRBV7-3
D gene: TRBD1
CDR3 length: 15

CDR3 DNA: TGTGCCAGCAGATCAATTGAGGGTGGGGGGTATGGCTACACCTTC
CDR3 protein: CASRSIEGGGYGYTF
J gene: TRBJ1-2
clone size: few
V gene: TRBV2
D gene: .
CDR3 length: 15

CDR3 DNA: TGTGCCAGCAGTTACTCAGCCGGCTCTGGAAACACCATATATTTT
CDR3 protein: CASSYSAGSGNTIYF
J gene: TRBJ1-3
clone size: .
V gene: TRBV6-5
D gene: .
CDR3 length: 15

CDR3 DNA: TGTGCCTGGAGCGACGGAGGGCTGGAGACCCAGTACTTC
CDR3 protein: CAWSDGGLETQYF
J gene: TRBJ2-5
clone size: .
V gene: TRBV30
D gene: .
CDR3 length: 13

CDR3 DNA: TGTGCCAGCACCGATTCCGCCAGGTTTCTGTTTTTT
CDR3 protein: CASTDSARFLFF
J gene: TRBJ2-2
clone size: medium-sized
V gene: TRBV2
D gene: .
CDR3 length: 12

CDR3 DNA: TGTGCCAGCAGTCCCCAGTCGGCCTGGAGTTTAGAGCAGTACTTC
CDR3 protein: CASSPQSAWSLEQYF
J gene: TRBJ2-7
clone size: .
V gene: TRBV6-6
D gene: .
CDR3 length: 15

CDR3 DNA: TGTGCCAGTAGCAACCAGGGGAGCACCGGGGAGCTGTTTTTT
CDR3 protein: CASSNQGSTGELFF
J gene: TRBJ2-2
clone size: few
V gene: TRBV19
D gene: .
CDR3 length: 14

CDR3 DNA: TGTGCCAGCAGGAAGACAGGGACAGCCTATGGCTACACCTTC
CDR3 protein: CASRKTGTAYGYTF
J gene: TRBJ1-2
clone size: once
V gene: TRBV25-1
D gene: TRBD1
CDR3 length: 14

CDR3 DNA: TGTGCCAGCACTAACGCGAACACCGGGGAGCTGTTTTTT
CDR3 protein: CASTNANTGELFF
J gene: TRBJ2-2
clone size: .
V gene: TRBV7-9
D gene: .
CDR3 length: 13

CDR3 DNA: TGTGCCAGCAGCCAAGGACAAAGCTACGAGCAGTACTTC
CDR3 protein: CASSQGQSYEQYF
J gene: TRBJ2-7
clone size: .
V gene: TRBV7-2
D gene: .
CDR3 length: 13

CDR3 DNA: TGTGCCAGCAGTGCTGCGGGAGGCACAGATACGCAGTATTTT
CDR3 protein: CASSAAGGTDTQYF
J gene: TRBJ2-3
clone size: few
V gene: TRBV6-4
D gene: TRBD2
CDR3 length: 14

CDR3 DNA: TGTGCCAGCAGTCCCCCCCGAGGGCAATCCTCACCCCTCCACTTT
CDR3 protein: CASSPPRGQSSPLHF
J gene: TRBJ1-6
clone size: few
V gene: TRBV27
D gene: .
CDR3 length: 15

CDR3 DNA: TGTGCCAGCTTTGGACAGGGTTCGGGGGCCAACGTCCTGACTTTC
CDR3 protein: CASFGQGSGANVLTF
J gene: TRBJ2-6
clone size: .
V gene: TRBV6-5
D gene: TRBD1
CDR3 length: 15

CDR3 DNA: TGTGCCAGCAGTCCAAACTATCCTAATACGCAGTATTTT
CDR3 protein: CASSPNYPNTQYF
J gene: TRBJ2-3
clone size: .
V gene: TRBV27
D gene: .
CDR3 length: 13

CDR3 DNA: TGTGCCAGCAGTGTGGGGGGGGGTACTGAAGCTTTCTTT
CDR3 protein: CASSVGGGTEAFF
J gene: TRBJ1-1
clone size: .
V gene: TRBV6-1
D gene: .
CDR3 length: 13

CDR3 DNA: TGCAGCGTTGAAAAGGTAGCGGCCTACAATGAGCAGTTCTTC
CDR3 protein: CSVEKVAAYNEQFF
J gene: TRBJ2-1
clone size: .
V gene: TRBV29-1
D gene: .
CDR3 length: 14

CDR3 DNA: TGTGCCAGCAGTGAAGAGACTAGCGGGTCCCATGAGCAGTTCTTC
CDR3 protein: CASSEETSGSHEQFF
J gene: TRBJ2-1
clone size: .
V gene: TRBV6-4
D gene: TRBD2
CDR3 length: 15

CDR3 DNA: TGTGCCAGCAGCTTGGGCCGAAGACAGTCCTCTGGGGCCAACGTCCTGACTTTC
CDR3 protein: CASSLGRRQSSGANVLTF
J gene: TRBJ2-6
clone size: .
V gene: TRBV5-5
D gene: .
CDR3 length: 18

CDR3 DNA: TGTGCCAGCAGTCCTGAGGGCAAGACCCAGTACTTC
CDR3 protein: CASSPEGKTQYF
J gene: TRBJ2-5
clone size: once
V gene: TRBV6-5
D gene: .
CDR3 length: 12

CDR3 DNA: TGTGCCAGCAGCTTAACCCGACAGGAATCCTACGAGCAGTACTTC
CDR3 protein: CASSLTRQESYEQYF
J gene: TRBJ2-7
clone size: .
V gene: TRBV7-2
D gene: .
CDR3 length: 15

CDR3 DNA: TGTGCCAGCAGTTTAGCGGGACGGACCTACGAGCAGTACTTC
CDR3 protein: CASSLAGRTYEQYF
J gene: TRBJ2-7
clone size: .
V gene: TRBV28
D gene: .
CDR3 length: 14